The subject of this entry is one T cell receptor (beta chain). These data come from a study of OX40 agonist ivuxolimab in advanced cancers. With V trimmed by 4 bases and J by 9 bases, 10 bases remained unmatched. The CDR3 contains 16 residues. CDR1 SGHRS and CDR2 YFSETQ come from the germline V gene. Produced via immunoSEQ multiplex PCR; TCRdb's table is partial and in-frame only. The sample holds around 43,000 clones, around 90% seen once. The specimen comprised CD4+ or CD8+ T cells sorted from blood, sampled in a trial of the OX40 agonist ivuxolimab. The chain joins TRBV5-1 to TRBJ1-6, with 10 bases matching TRBD1. This sequence was found in an adult with an advanced solid tumor such as melanoma, head and neck, liver or kidney cancer. The CDR3 reads CASSLATGQGPSPLHF. The DNA of the CDR3 is TGCGCCAGCAGCCTCGCCACGGGACAGGGGCCTTCACCCCTCCACTTT.